The clone carrying this TCR beta chain was observed at least ten times. Its antigen remains unidentified. The source of the sample is a study of tumor-infiltrating lymphocytes in primary liver carcinoma. Findings and caveats of the study: Whereas tumor region pairs overlapped more, tumor-adjacent and tumor-blood pairs overlapped less.

Deletions cut 6 bases from V and 1 base from J, with 13 bases between. CDR3 size: 16 residues. The germline CDR1 and CDR2 sequences are MNHEY and SVGAGI. The blood RNA (from unsorted whole blood) was obtained, and germline DNA was also extracted. Making TCR beta cDNA involved approximately 0.5 ug total RNA and a constant-region primer. Three-round nested multiplex PCR performed with slightly modified ARM-PCR produced the TCR beta libraries. The study ran its first two PCR rounds for approximately 10 cycles each, using TRBV1-TRBV30 forward primers and a C-beta reverse primer. TCRdb reprocessed the multiplex PCR reads with MiXCR, giving one entry per CDR3 protein. The sample holds 300,000 to 400,000 distinct CDR3 sequences, about two thirds seen once.

The rearrangement uses TRBV6-5 and TRBJ2-6; D uncertain. The origin of this receptor is a middle-aged man with primary liver carcinoma and hepatitis B virus infection. Sequences were obtained from peripheral blood. CDR3 region: CASSRSIRSGANVLTF. CDR3 sequence (DNA): TGTGCCAGCAGCAGGAGCATCCGTTCTGGGGCCAACGTCCTGACTTTC.